This T cell receptor (beta chain) was documented in a study of T-cell memory formation after mild COVID-19. TCRdb fed the 5' RACE reads into MiXCR, producing one record per CDR3 protein. In the table there are 150,000 or so distinct CDR3 sequences, 9.5% to 13% of which are singletons. This clonotype has only a few counts. The CDR3 totals 12 residues. Germline lookup yields CDR1 MNHEY and CDR2 SVGEGT. V gave up 4 bases and J gave up 13 bases; unmatched junction bases: 3. This rearrangement joins TRBV6-2 or TRBV6-3 to TRBJ2-2, with TRBD2 matching 10 bases. Sequenced input: PBMCs or a T cell subset sorted from them (not recorded which). The TCR originated in a man between 18 and 29 years old who had mild COVID-19 (a few samples of this study predate the infection). Cell type and time point are not known. CDR3 sequence (DNA): TGTGCCAGCAGTTCGATAGCGGGAGGGCTGTTTTTT. This sequence encodes CASSSIAGGLFF.